This paragraph covers one TCR beta chain sequence. Its antigen is undetermined. V was clipped by 2 bases and J by 6 bases; unmatched bases: 7. This CDR3 has 15 residues. Germline loops: CDR1 SEHNR, CDR2 FQNEAQ (reference sequence). The primer mix had 60 Vbeta and 13 Jbeta primers. Only in-frame clones appear in the TCRdb table, and some are missing; sequencing was by immunoSEQ multiplex PCR. The table shows a few hundred thousand clones, with around 81% occurring only once. These donors counted as nominally healthy when sampled, but unrecorded immune exposures were likely. This sample is drawn from a study of cytomegalovirus exposure and HLA in healthy donors. Overall study findings and caveats: According to a later analysis, most TCR beta chains associated with CMV appeared HLA-restricted. Later on, an analysis found that several of the most significant clusters appeared to be linked to common viral pathogens, which included parvovirus B19. Excluded were some V segments that proved indistinguishable, including TRBV6-2 and TRBV6-3.

The receptor's source is a woman aged 55-69 years in good health and CMV-seropositive. Sequenced: PBMCs. V usage is TRBV7-9 and J usage is TRBJ2-1, with 7 bases aligning to TRBD2. The CDR3 is CASSLRGGWINEQFF. For the CDR3, the DNA is TGTGCCAGCAGCTTACGGGGAGGGTGGATCAATGAGCAGTTCTTC. The variable domain in full, completed from reference TRBV7-9 and TRBJ2-1, reads DTGVSQNPRHKITKRGQNVTFRCDPISEHNRLYWYRQTLGQGPEFLTYFQNEAQLEKSRLLSDRFSAERPKGSFSTLEIQRTEQGDSAMYLCASSLRGGWINEQFFGPGTRLTVL.